The 3 T cell receptor beta chains reported below all come from one sample, sequenced in a study of CD8+CD57+ T cells in acquired aplastic anemia. Genomic DNA templated the TCR beta VDJ and CDR3 profiling. MiXCR, run by TCRdb on the reads, gives a single entry per CDR3 protein. The sample yields about 220,000 distinct CDR3 sequences, 34% seen once. The sequenced sample consisted of sorted CD4+, CD8+, or CD8+CD57+ T cells (not recorded which) from PBMCs. These receptors came from a human donor in good health, serving as a control.

The chain carries TRBV6-1 and TRBJ1-6; D remains ambiguous. The germline V gene has CDR1 MNHNS and CDR2 SASEGT. Trimming shortened V by 10 bases and J by 7 bases, and 11 bases separated the two germline ends. This CDR3 comprises 12 residues. The CDR3 bases are TGTGCCACTCGGCGTTTGAATTCACCCCTCCACTTT. It encodes CATRRLNSPLHF.

This clonotype appeared a few times. This chain links TRBV25-1 with TRBJ2-7, with 9 positions matching TRBD2. The CDR3 consists of 14 residues. CDR1 is MGHDK and CDR2 is SYGVNS in the germline V gene. The V gene end was trimmed by 4 bases and the J gene end by 4 bases; junction bases not matched to a gene: 5. The chain's CDR3 is CASSGASGEYEQYF. CDR3 nucleotide sequence: TGTGCCAGCAGTGGAGCTAGCGGGGAGTACGAGCAGTACTTC.

A few counts support this clonotype. The chain couples TRBV7-3 to TRBJ2-2; 10 bases are shared with TRBD2. The CDR3 sequence is 14 residues long. Germline V gene lookup returns CDR1 SGHTA and CDR2 FQGTGA. The ends lost 3 bases at V and 11 bases at J; junction bases unmatched: 6. This CDR3 is CASSFSGGRRELFF. In nucleotides, the CDR3 is TGTGCCAGCAGCTTTAGCGGGGGGCGACGCGAGCTGTTTTTT.